The entry below gives a single T cell receptor beta chain sequence along with its context. Its specificity is not known. This entry comes from a study of T-cell reconstitution after alpha-beta-depleted transplantation in children. The CDR3 runs to 19 residues. V was pared by 2 bases and J by 1 base, with 21 bases between. Study findings and constraints: Two months or so post-transplant, alpha-beta T cells reportedly derived from several hundred expanded graft clones. After transplant, high TCRbeta diversity at day 60 in some patients arose from surviving recipient T cells and thymic progenitors. Among T cells one year after transplant, newly produced cells accounted for most counts and diversity.

Using unique molecular identifiers, the investigators prepared the TCRbeta library. Each CDR3 protein is one row after TCRdb ran MiXCR on the PCR reads. The sample records 800,000 to 1,000,000 distinct CDR3 sequences, roughly 29% being singletons. Sequenced here: PBMCs, mostly from graft donor cells, sampled 360 days after TCRalphabeta/CD19-depleted stem cell transplant. The V gene is TRBV12-3 or TRBV12-4, the J gene TRBJ2-4; D call uncertain. The sequence came from a boy in the first two years of life who had a stem cell transplant for SCID, so the T cells may come from the graft donor. The CDR3 sequence is CASSLWATVGISAKNIQYF. The CDR3 region has the DNA TGTGCCAGCAGTTTATGGGCTACAGTGGGGATTTCGGCCAAAAACATTCAGTACTTC.